This TCR beta chain was identified during a study of T cell responses to AZD1222 COVID-19 vaccine. Study results and caveats: Baseline seropositives among AZD1222 recipients totaled only five or six. Mapped onto spike, vaccine-associated CD4 TCRs spanned it and were dominant at 160-218 and 743-854.

The protocol was immunoSEQ multiplex PCR, while the TCRdb copy is restricted to in-frame clones and leaves out a portion. The table shows under 150,000 clones, with approximately 88% occurring only once. The CDR3 extends over 14 amino acids. Per the germline V gene, CDR1 is MNHEY and CDR2 is SVGAGI. Trimming at V came to 6 bases and at J to 6 bases, leaving 10 bases not matched to a gene. This clone is a singleton in its sample. Its specificity is not known. The sample in question was peripheral blood, obtained on day 0 of AZD1222 vaccination. The receptor's source is an adult in good health. The chain carries TRBV6-5 and TRBJ1-2; 7 positions agree with TRBD1. In DNA form, the CDR3 reads TGTGCCAGCAGCCCGTGGTCCGGACAGGATGGCTACACCTTC. Translation: CASSPWSGQDGYTF.